These 8 T cell receptor beta chains share one sample of origin, sequenced in a study of blood T cell repertoires in COVID-19. Sequencing was performed with immunoSEQ multiplex PCR; in TCRdb, only in-frame clones are kept and a portion is missing. The table has some 150,000 clones, 76% seen once. What was sequenced was peripheral blood. These receptors all stem from an elderly woman with active or convalescent COVID-19.

The CDR3 nucleotides are TGTGCCAGCAAACTGACAGGGTCAGATACGCAGTATTTT. This gives the protein CASKLTGSDTQYF. The rearrangement uses TRBV18 and TRBJ2-3; TRBD1 agrees at 7 bases. The CDR3 is 13 residues long. Germline V gives CDR1 KGHSH, CDR2 LQKENI. V was pared by 8 bases and J by 4 bases, with 6 bases of the junction left unmatched.

This chain links TRBV6-6 with TRBJ1-5; D unresolved. This CDR3 has 15 residues. CDR1 MNHNY and CDR2 SVGAGI come from the germline V gene (reference sequence). V was trimmed by 2 bases and J by 3 bases, leaving 11 bases between them. CDR3 in DNA: TGTGCCAGCAGTTACCGGGAGAGGGTCAATCAGCCCCAGCATTTT. It is translated as CASSYRERVNQPQHF.

The chain is built from TRBV4-2 and TRBJ1-4, with 8 bases that match TRBD1. The CDR3 is made up of 19 amino acids. Per the germline V gene, CDR1 is LGHNA and CDR2 is YNFKEQ. J gave up 3 bases and V 2 bases, and 14 bases lay outside the gene matches. The CDR3, as DNA: TGTGCCAGCAGCCAAAGTCCGGGACAGGCTAGCCTAGCTAATGAAAAACTGTTTTTT. Translated, it gives CASSQSPGQASLANEKLFF.

The V call is TRBV9, the J call TRBJ2-3; possibly TRBD1 for D (6 bases). CDR1 and CDR2 (germline): SGDLS, YYNGEE. CDR3 length: 14 residues. Trimming cost V 3 bases and J 2 bases, with 10 bases left between them. CDR3 nucleotide sequence: TGTGCCAGCAGCGCAGGGACAACCACAGATACGCAGTATTTT. Protein product: CASSAGTTTDTQYF.

This chain uses TRBV4-2 with TRBJ1-1; 9 nucleotides line up with TRBD1. Germline trimming cut 0 bases from V and 0 bases from J; bases unmatched to any gene: 8. There are 18 residues in the CDR3. CDR1 is LGHNA and CDR2 is YNFKEQ in the germline V gene. CDR3: CASSQDRDRVPLNTEAFF. CDR3 bases: TGTGCCAGCAGCCAAGACCGGGACAGGGTTCCTTTGAACACTGAAGCTTTCTTT.

Concerning this clone itself: Other DNA sequences of this sample code for an identical CDR3. The rearrangement uses TRBV6-5 and TRBJ2-3; 7 bases fit TRBD1. The CDR3 runs 12 residues. V lost 6 bases, J lost 3 bases, and 0 bases stayed unmatched. Germline CDR1 MNHEY, CDR2 SVGAGI. CDR3: CASRQGTDTQYF. The DNA for the CDR3 is TGTGCCAGCAGACAGGGGACAGATACGCAGTATTTT.

This chain connects TRBV19 to TRBJ1-1; the match to TRBD1 covers 7 bases. From germline, CDR1 is LNHDA and CDR2 SQIVND (reference sequence). The length of the CDR3 is 16 residues. The V segment lost 3 bases and the J segment 2 bases; nucleotides outside the gene matches: 9. The CDR3 coding sequence is TGTGCCAGTAGTATGCGCCAGGGGGGTCTAAACACTGAAGCTTTCTTT. Protein: CASSMRQGGLNTEAFF.

J is TRBJ2-7 and V is TRBV19; 9 positions match TRBD1. J lost 6 bases, V lost 6 bases, and 6 bases had no gene match. CDR3 length: 13 amino acids. The germline gives CDR1 LNHDA, CDR2 SQIVND (reference sequence). CDR3 amino acids: CASSRTGEGEQYF. CDR3 coding DNA: TGTGCCAGTAGCCGGACAGGGGAGGGCGAGCAGTACTTC.